The present TCR beta chain was sequenced within a study of cytomegalovirus exposure and HLA in healthy donors. Study-level information: A prior study identified 117 million unique TCR beta sequences from 200 million or so T cells. Genotyping showed 70% to 90% of some 400 donors falling in the Caucasian-associated ancestry cluster.

Each of the donors was a healthy bone marrow donor. The PCR had 60 Vbeta and 13 Jbeta primers. Some clones are missing from TCRdb's copy, which holds only in-frame ones; the method was immunoSEQ multiplex PCR. The sample contains 90,000 to 95,000 clones, 78% of which appear only once. The CDR3 has 14 amino acids. Germline loops: CDR1 MNHNS, CDR2 SASEGT. J gave up 3 bases and V 4 bases, and 3 bases lay outside the gene matches. The source material was PBMCs. The chain uses TRBV6-1 and TRBJ2-7; 10 positions agree with TRBD2. This clonotype was sampled from a male donor in good health and CMV-seropositive. Here the CDR3 DNA reads TGTGCCAGCAGTGTCTCTAGCGGGAGCTACGAGCAGTACTTC. Its translation is CASSVSSGSYEQYF.